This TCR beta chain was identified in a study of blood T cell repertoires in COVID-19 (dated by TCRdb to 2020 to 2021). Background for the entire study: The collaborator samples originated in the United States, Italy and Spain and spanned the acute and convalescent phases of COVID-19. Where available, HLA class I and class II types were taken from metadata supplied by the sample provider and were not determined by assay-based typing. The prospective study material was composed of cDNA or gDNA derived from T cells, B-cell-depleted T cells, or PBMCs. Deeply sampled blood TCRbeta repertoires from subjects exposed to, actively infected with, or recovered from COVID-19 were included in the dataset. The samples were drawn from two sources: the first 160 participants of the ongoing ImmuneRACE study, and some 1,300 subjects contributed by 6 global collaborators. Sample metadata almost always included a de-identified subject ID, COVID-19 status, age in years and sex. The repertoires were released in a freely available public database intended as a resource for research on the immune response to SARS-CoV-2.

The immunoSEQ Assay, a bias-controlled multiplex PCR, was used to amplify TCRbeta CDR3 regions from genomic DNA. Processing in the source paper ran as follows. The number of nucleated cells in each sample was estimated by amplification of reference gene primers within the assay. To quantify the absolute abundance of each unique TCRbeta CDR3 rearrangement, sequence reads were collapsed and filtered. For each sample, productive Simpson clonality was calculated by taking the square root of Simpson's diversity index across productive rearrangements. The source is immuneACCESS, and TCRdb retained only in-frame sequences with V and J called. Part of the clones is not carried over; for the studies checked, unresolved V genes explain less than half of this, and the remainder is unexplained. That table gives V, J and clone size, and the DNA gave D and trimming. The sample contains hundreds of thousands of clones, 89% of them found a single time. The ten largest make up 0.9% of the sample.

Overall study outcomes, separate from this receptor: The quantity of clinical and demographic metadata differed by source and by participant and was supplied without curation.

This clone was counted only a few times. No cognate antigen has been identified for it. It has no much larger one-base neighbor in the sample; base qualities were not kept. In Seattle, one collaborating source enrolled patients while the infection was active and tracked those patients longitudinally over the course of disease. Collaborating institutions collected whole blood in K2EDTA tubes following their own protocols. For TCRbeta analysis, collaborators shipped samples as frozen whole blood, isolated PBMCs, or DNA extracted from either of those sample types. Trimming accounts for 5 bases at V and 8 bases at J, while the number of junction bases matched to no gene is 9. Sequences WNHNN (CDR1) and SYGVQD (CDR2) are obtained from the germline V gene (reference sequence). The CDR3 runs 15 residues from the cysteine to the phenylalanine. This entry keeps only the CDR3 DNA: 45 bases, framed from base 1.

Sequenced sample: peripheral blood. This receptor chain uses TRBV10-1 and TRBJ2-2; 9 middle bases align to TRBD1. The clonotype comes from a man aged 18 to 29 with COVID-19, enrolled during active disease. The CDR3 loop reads CASSPGQGVVGELFF. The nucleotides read TGCGCCAGCAGTCCGGGACAGGGTGTGGTTGGGGAGCTGTTTTTT.